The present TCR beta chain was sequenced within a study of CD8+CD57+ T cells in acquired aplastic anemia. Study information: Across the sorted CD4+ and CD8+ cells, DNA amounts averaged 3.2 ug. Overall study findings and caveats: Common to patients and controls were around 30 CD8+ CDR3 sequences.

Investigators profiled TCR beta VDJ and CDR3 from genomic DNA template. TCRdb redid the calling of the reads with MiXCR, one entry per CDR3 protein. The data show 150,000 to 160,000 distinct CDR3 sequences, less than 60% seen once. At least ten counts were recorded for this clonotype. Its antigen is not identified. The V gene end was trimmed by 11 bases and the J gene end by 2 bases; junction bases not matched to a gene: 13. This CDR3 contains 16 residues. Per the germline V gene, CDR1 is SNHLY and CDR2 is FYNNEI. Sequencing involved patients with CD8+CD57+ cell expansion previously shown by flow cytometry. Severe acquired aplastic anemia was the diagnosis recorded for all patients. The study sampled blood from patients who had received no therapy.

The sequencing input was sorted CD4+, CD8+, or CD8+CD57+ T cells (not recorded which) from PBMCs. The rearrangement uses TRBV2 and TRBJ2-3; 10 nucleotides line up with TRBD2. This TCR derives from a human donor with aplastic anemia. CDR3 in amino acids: CAAGPTGTSDTDTQYF. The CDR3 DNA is TGTGCCGCAGGGCCTACCGGGACTAGCGACACAGATACGCAGTATTTT.